The rows below give T cell receptor beta chains drawn from one sample of a study of control samples from healthy donors and cancer patients. This table comes from immunoSEQ multiplex PCR, and its TCRdb copy is limited to in-frame clones, with some not included. Of some 150,000 clones in the sample, roughly nine tenths were seen once. Specimen: blood. The receptors stem from a man younger than 35 in good health. Each CDR3 is given with its conserved first and last residue. D genes are given only for firm matches. Size values are once, few and many counts, or a class for expanded clones, and some rows have none.

TRBV7-2	TRBJ1-1	.	.	TGTGCCAGCAGCCCAGAGGTTGGGAAAGCCGAAGCTTTCTTT	CASSPEVGKAEAFF
TRBV5-4	TRBJ2-1	.	TRBD1	TGTGCCAGCAGCGCCGACAGGGGTAGCTCCTACAATGAGCAGTTCTTC	CASSADRGSSYNEQFF
TRBV15	TRBJ1-1	.	.	TGTGCCACCAGCAGAGTTCGGTCTTTACAGGGGAACACTGAAGCTTTCTTT	CATSRVRSLQGNTEAFF
TRBV12-3/TRBV12-4	TRBJ1-6	once	.	TGTGCCAGCATGGGGCGGGTCAATTCACCCCTCCACTTT	CASMGRVNSPLHF
TRBV7-2	TRBJ1-6	.	.	TGTGCCAGCAGCCAGGGTTTGGGACGATTCTCCTATAATTCACCCCTCCACTTT	CASSQGLGRFSYNSPLHF
TRBV7-2	TRBJ2-7	.	TRBD2	TGTGCCAGCAGCCCACAGAGCGGGAGATACTACGAGCAGTACTTC	CASSPQSGRYYEQYF
TRBV3-1/TRBV3-2	TRBJ2-2	.	.	TGTGCCAGCAGCCAATTCCACACCGGGGAGCTGTTTTTT	CASSQFHTGELFF
TRBV27	TRBJ2-1	.	.	TGTGCCAGCAGTTTCGGGACGGTCTCCTACAATGAGCAGTTCTTC	CASSFGTVSYNEQFF
TRBV12-3/TRBV12-4	TRBJ1-4	.	TRBD1	TGTGCCAGCACCAAGGGGACAGGGCCCACATATTTT	CASTKGTGPTYF
TRBV7-2	TRBJ2-3	.	TRBD2	TGTGCCAGCAGCTCGGGGGGGTTCACAGATACGCAGTATTTT	CASSSGGFTDTQYF
TRBV11-2	TRBJ1-2	.	.	TGTGCCAGCAAAAATGCCGGGCCTCACTATGGCTACACCTTC	CASKNAGPHYGYTF
TRBV5-4	TRBJ1-2	.	TRBD1	TGTGCCAGCAGCCATGAATTTTCGACAGGGGACTATGGCTACACCTTC	CASSHEFSTGDYGYTF
TRBV25-1	TRBJ1-2	.	.	TGTGCCAGCAGTGGGCCCGGGGGCTTTTATGGCTACACCTTC	CASSGPGGFYGYTF
TRBV9	TRBJ2-5	.	.	TGTGCCAGCAGCGCCGGCGCGTTCCAAGGAGAGACCCAGTACTTC	CASSAGAFQGETQYF
TRBV6-2/TRBV6-3	TRBJ2-2	.	TRBD2	TGTGCCAGCAGTTACACCTATAGCGGGGGGGCTTTGGACACCGGGGAGCTGTTTTTT	CASSYTYSGGALDTGELFF
TRBV6-1	TRBJ2-7	.	TRBD2	TGTGCCAGCAGTGATGTTAGCGGGGCGTACGAGCAGTACTTC	CASSDVSGAYEQYF
TRBV18	TRBJ1-1	.	.	TGTGCCAGCTCACCACTCCAGGGAAGGGGATTGAACACTGAAGCTTTCTTT	CASSPLQGRGLNTEAFF
TRBV7-9	TRBJ1-1	.	.	TGTGCCAGCAGCCCGGGGCAAGTGAACACTGAAGCTTTCTTT	CASSPGQVNTEAFF
TRBV5-1	TRBJ1-2	many	TRBD1	TGCGCCAGCAGCTCAGGGGGCGACGGTCCTGGCTACACCTTC	CASSSGGDGPGYTF
TRBV30	TRBJ2-3	.	TRBD1	TGTGCCTGGAGTGCGCAGGGGGGCACAGATACGCAGTATTTT	CAWSAQGGTDTQYF
TRBV6-5	TRBJ1-2	.	TRBD1	TGTGCCAGCAGTCCCGACAGGGGCTATGGCTACACCTTC	CASSPDRGYGYTF
TRBV9	TRBJ2-2	.	.	TGTGCCAGCACCCGACAGGGAGGGAACACCGGGGAGCTGTTTTTT	CASTRQGGNTGELFF
TRBV5-1	TRBJ1-1	.	TRBD1	TGCGCCAGCAGCTTGGGACAGGGGGCTGAAGCTTTCTTT	CASSLGQGAEAFF
TRBV2	TRBJ1-2	.	TRBD1	TGTGCCAGCAGTGAACGACAGGGAAACTATGGCTACACCTTC	CASSERQGNYGYTF
TRBV27	TRBJ1-1	.	.	TGTGCCAGCAGTCTCCGCCGTTGGGCGAACACTGAAGCTTTCTTT	CASSLRRWANTEAFF
TRBV27	TRBJ1-6	.	.	TGTGCCAGCGCGGGTAGCTCCTATAATTCACCCCTCCACTTT	CASAGSSYNSPLHF
TRBV19	TRBJ1-2	.	TRBD1	TGTGCCAGTATCCTGGACAGGGGTCTCTATGGCTACACCTTC	CASILDRGLYGYTF
TRBV24-1	TRBJ2-7	.	.	TGTGCCATCCCGGGGGGACAGGACTCCTACGAGCAGTACTTC	CAIPGGQDSYEQYF
TRBV7-2	TRBJ1-2	.	.	TGTGCCAGCAGCTTAGCAGGTAGTGGAGGCTACACCTTC	CASSLAGSGGYTF
TRBV9	TRBJ1-1	.	.	TGTGCCAGCAGCGTGGGGACCGTAGGCACTGAAGCTTTCTTT	CASSVGTVGTEAFF
TRBV10-3	TRBJ2-2	.	.	TGTGCCATCAGTAACTTAGGCTCCTCCGGGGAGCTGTTTTTT	CAISNLGSSGELFF
TRBV6-1	TRBJ1-2	.	.	TGTGCCAGCAGTGAGCCGGGGGCAAATGGCTACACCTTC	CASSEPGANGYTF
TRBV27	TRBJ2-1	.	TRBD2	TGTGCCAGCAGTAGCGGGGGCCAGTACAATGAGCAGTTCTTC	CASSSGGQYNEQFF
TRBV7-2	TRBJ2-3	.	TRBD2	TGTGCCAGCAGCTTAGTGGGTGGGACTAGCGGAAGCACAGATACGCAGTATTTT	CASSLVGGTSGSTDTQYF
TRBV7-9	TRBJ1-1	.	TRBD1	TGTGCCAGCAGCCCCGGGACAGACCTCATAGCAGCTTTCTTT	CASSPGTDLIAAFF
TRBV7-2	TRBJ2-4	.	TRBD1	TGTGCCAGCAGGTCAGGGGGATTGGACATTCAGTACTTC	CASRSGGLDIQYF
TRBV4-3	TRBJ1-3	.	.	TGCGCCAGCAGCCAAGATCGAGGACCTGGAAACACCATATATTTT	CASSQDRGPGNTIYF
TRBV28	TRBJ2-1	.	.	TGTGCCAGCAGTTTATCCTCCTCGACACGGCTTGAGCAGTTCTTC	CASSLSSSTRLEQFF
TRBV5-1	TRBJ2-7	.	.	TGCGCCAGCAGCTTGGACAATTCCTACGAGCAGTACTTC	CASSLDNSYEQYF
TRBV6-2/TRBV6-3	TRBJ2-1	.	TRBD2	TGTGCCAGCAGTTACGGGGCGGGGGGAGCCAATGAGCAGTTCTTC	CASSYGAGGANEQFF
TRBV5-6	TRBJ1-1	.	TRBD1	TGTGCCAGCAGCCGGACAGGGGAAACTGAAGCTTTCTTT	CASSRTGETEAFF
TRBV19	TRBJ1-4	.	.	TGTGCCAGTAGTACCGGACGGGTTAATGAAAAACTGTTTTTT	CASSTGRVNEKLFF
TRBV9	TRBJ1-2	.	TRBD1	TGTGCCAGCACTGGGACAGGCGGCGGCTATGGCTACACCTTC	CASTGTGGGYGYTF
TRBV11-2	TRBJ1-1	.	.	TGTGCCAGCAGCTTAGGAGGCCTTGAAGCTTTCTTT	CASSLGGLEAFF
TRBV9	TRBJ2-3	.	TRBD2	TGTGCCAGCAGCGTCGGGGGGGCCGGAGATACGCAGTATTTT	CASSVGGAGDTQYF